This entry lists 24 T cell receptor beta chains sequenced from one sample in a study of blood T cell repertoires in COVID-19. Some clones are missing from TCRdb's copy, which holds only in-frame ones; the method was immunoSEQ multiplex PCR. The sample carries some 110,000 clones, about 84% recorded once. Sequencing was carried out using peripheral blood. These receptors originate from a human donor in a cohort sampled during active COVID-19.

The CDR3 loop reads CASSFGTSGRPGELFF. CDR3 nucleotides: TGCGCCAGCAGCTTTGGGACTAGCGGGAGACCCGGGGAGCTGTTTTTT. The chain uses TRBV5-1 and TRBJ2-2, with 14 bases fitting TRBD2. The germline V gene encodes CDR1 SGHRS and CDR2 YFSETQ. J lost 6 bases, V lost 2 bases, and 3 bases had no gene match. This CDR3 has 16 residues.

The V gene is TRBV6-1, the J gene TRBJ1-2, with a weak D call TRBD1 (6 bases). Germline V CDR1 and CDR2: MNHNS, SASEGT. Trimming removed 2 bases at V and 10 bases at J, with 17 bases between. This CDR3 is built from 14 residues. The CDR3 DNA reads as TGTGCCAGCAGTGAACTGGTGAGAAGGGGACACTACACCTTC. Encoded protein: CASSELVRRGHYTF.

The chain has TRBV4-1 and TRBJ1-1; tentative D call: TRBD1 (5 bases). Looked up from germline, CDR1 is MGHRA and CDR2 is YSYEKL. V was shortened by 0 bases and J by 3 bases, with 14 bases between the two germline ends. This CDR3 has 16 amino acids. CDR3 loop: CASSQDTLWGDTEAFF. CDR3 nucleotides: TGCGCCAGCAGCCAAGACACTCTCTGGGGGGACACTGAAGCTTTCTTT.

This clone was counted only a few times. The chain is built from TRBV4-2 and TRBJ2-7, with D hard to call. The CDR3 extends over 15 amino acids. Trimming cost V 2 bases and J 6 bases, with 17 bases left between them. The germline gives CDR1 LGHNA, CDR2 YNFKEQ. The DNA of the CDR3 is TGTGCCAGCAGCCAACCCTCTGGCGAGGCACGCGAGCAGTACTTC. Protein sequence: CASSQPSGEAREQYF.

The rearrangement uses TRBV5-1 and TRBJ2-2; D uncertain. Looked up from germline, CDR1 is SGHRS and CDR2 is YFSETQ. The CDR3 contains 15 residues. V shed 0 bases and J shed 1 base, with 7 bases lying between them. CDR3 residues: CASSLGNRNTGELFF. The DNA for the CDR3 is TGCGCCAGCAGCTTGGGAAACAGGAACACCGGGGAGCTGTTTTTT.

The chain recombines TRBV19 with TRBJ2-7; 11 bases line up with TRBD2. V shed 9 bases, J shed 3 bases, and the junction held 10 bases outside the gene matches. Germline CDR1 and CDR2: LNHDA and SQIVND (reference sequence). The CDR3 consists of 15 residues. The CDR3 coding sequence is TGTGCCAGCCAACCCGGGACTAGCGGATACTACGAGCAGTACTTC. It translates to CASQPGTSGYYEQYF. The full variable domain, rest sourced from reference TRBV19 and TRBJ2-7, is DGGITQSPKYLFRKEGQNVTLSCEQNLNHDAMYWYRQDPGQGLRLIYYSQIVNDFQKGDIAEGYSVSREKKESFPLTVTSAQKNPTAFYLCASQPGTSGYYEQYFGPGTRLTVT.

The chain joins TRBV5-5 to TRBJ2-1; TRBD1 is a possible D gene (6 bases). Germline V gives CDR1 SGHKS, CDR2 YYEKEE (reference sequence). This CDR3 region has 12 residues. The V end lost 2 bases, the J end lost 10 bases, and 10 bases lay between the germline ends. The CDR3 region has the DNA TGTGCCAGCAGCTTTGACAGGCGCGAGCAGTTCTTC. It codes for CASSFDRREQFF. The entire variable domain, with the rest obtained from reference TRBV5-5 and TRBJ2-1, is as follows: DAGVTQSPTHLIKTRGQQVTLRCSPISGHKSVSWYQQVLGQGPQFIFQYYEKEERGRGNFPDRFSARQFPNYSSELNVNALLLGDSALYLCASSFDRREQFFGPGTRLTVL.

The chain recombines TRBV7-2 with TRBJ2-3, with TRBD2 identical over 10 bases. With 3 bases clipped from V and 4 bases from J, the junction kept 4 bases outside the gene matches. From germline, CDR1 is SGHTA and CDR2 FQGNSA. CDR3 length: 15 amino acids. Here the CDR3 reads CASSLASGSPDTQYF. The CDR3 bases are TGTGCCAGCAGCTTGGCTAGCGGGAGCCCAGATACGCAGTATTTT.

The chain uses TRBV10-2 and TRBJ2-7, with unresolved D. The CDR3 runs to 15 residues. V lost 3 bases to trimming and J lost 0 bases, with 12 bases between them. In germline, CDR1 is WSHSY, CDR2 SAAADI. CDR3 DNA: TGCGCCAGCAGTGACCTAGGCCCTAGCTCCTACGAGCAGTACTTC. Translation: CASSDLGPSSYEQYF.

The V call is TRBV2, the J call TRBJ2-1; 7 positions agree with TRBD2. The CDR3 contains 13 residues. V lost 7 bases to trimming and J lost 5 bases; unmatched junction nucleotides: 5. The germline V gene encodes CDR1 SNHLY and CDR2 FYNNEI. The chain's CDR3 is CASKRDYNNEQFF. Here the CDR3 DNA reads TGTGCCAGCAAAAGGGACTACAACAATGAGCAGTTCTTC. The whole variable domain, remainder taken from reference TRBV2 and TRBJ2-1, is EPEVTQTPSHQVTQMGQEVILRCVPISNHLYFYWYRQILGQKVEFLVSFYNNEISEKSEIFDDQFSVERPDGSNFTLKIRSTKLEDSAMYFCASKRDYNNEQFFGPGTRLTVL.

This rearrangement joins TRBV6-5 to TRBJ2-1, with D possibly matching TRBD2 (5 bases). Germline CDR1 reads MNHEY; CDR2 reads SVGAGI. The CDR3 covers 13 residues. V lost 4 bases to trimming and J lost 9 bases, with 13 bases between them. DNA for the CDR3: TGTGCCAGCAGTTCACGCGGGCTCCGTGAGCAGTTCTTC. Its protein product is CASSSRGLREQFF.

This clone was observed once. This chain joins TRBV7-2 and TRBJ2-7, with TRBD2 identical over 13 bases. Unmatched junction bases numbered 15, after V lost 10 bases and J lost 6 bases. Germline V gives CDR1 SGHTA, CDR2 FQGNSA. This CDR3 has 16 residues. This CDR3 reads CAIRPPRTSGSPEQYF. Here the CDR3 DNA reads TGTGCCATCAGACCGCCTCGGACTAGCGGGAGTCCCGAGCAGTACTTC.

The CDR3 DNA follows: TGTGCTAGTGGTTTCCTAGAAACCGGGACAGGCGAGACCTACGAGCAGTACTTC. It encodes CASGFLETGTGETYEQYF. This rearrangement joins TRBV12-5 to TRBJ2-7; 8 bases agree with TRBD1. The CDR3 length is 18 residues. Germline V gene sequence: CDR1 LGHNT, CDR2 FRNRAP. V lost 3 bases, J lost 2 bases, and 15 bases stayed unmatched.

The chain uses TRBV29-1 and TRBJ2-1; 11 bases are a match to TRBD2. The ends lost 2 bases at V and 15 bases at J; junction bases unmatched: 12. CDR1 and CDR2 (germline): SQVTM, ANQGSEA. The CDR3 loop spans 14 amino acids. As DNA, the CDR3 is TGCAGCGTTGAAAGACGGTTAGCGGGAGGGCCGCCGTTCTTC. This codes for CSVERRLAGGPPFF.

The rearrangement links TRBV4-3 to TRBJ1-1; 10 bases line up with TRBD1. The CDR3 runs 19 residues. CDR1 LGHNA and CDR2 YSLEER come from the germline V gene. V gave up 0 bases and J gave up 1 base; unmatched junction bases: 11. The CDR3 nucleotides read TGCGCCAGCAGCCAAGATAGGGGACAGGGGTCCTCCGGGAACACTGAAGCTTTCTTT. This sequence encodes CASSQDRGQGSSGNTEAFF.

The gene calls are TRBV7-3 and TRBJ2-5; 10 bases map to TRBD2. Per germline, CDR1 SGHTA and CDR2 FQGTGA. The CDR3 has 14 residues. V trimming: 5 bases; J trimming: 7 bases; junction bases outside the gene matches: 7. This CDR3 reads CASSRAQREGTQYF. For the CDR3, the DNA is TGTGCCAGCAGCCGCGCCCAGCGGGAGGGGACCCAGTACTTC.

The chain carries TRBV28 and TRBJ2-4; D is possibly TRBD2 (6 bases). Germline CDR1 reads MDHEN; CDR2 reads SYDVKM. This CDR3 is 14 amino acids long. Trimming cost V 2 bases and J 2 bases, with 7 bases left between them. The DNA of the CDR3 is TGTGCCAGCAGTTTAGGGGGGTCCAAAAACATTCAGTACTTC. Protein product: CASSLGGSKNIQYF.

This clone showed up just a few times. The chain carries TRBV18 and TRBJ2-1; TRBD2 matches at 11 bases. CDR3 length equals 15 residues. Germline V gene data show CDR1 as KGHSH and CDR2 as LQKENI. The V segment lost 3 bases and the J segment 7 bases; nucleotides outside the gene matches: 5. This CDR3 reads CASSPSLAGGNEQFF. The CDR3 DNA is TGTGCCAGCTCACCGAGTCTAGCGGGAGGTAATGAGCAGTTCTTC.

The genes are TRBV18 and TRBJ2-2, with a possible D match to TRBD1 (5 bases). Germline-derived CDR1 and CDR2 are KGHSH and LQKENI. Between the trimmed V and J ends, which lost 6 bases and 1 base, there was a span of 6 bases. The CDR3 sequence is 13 residues long. CDR3 loop: CASSGQNTGELFF. The DNA for the CDR3 is TGTGCCAGCTCCGGACAGAACACCGGGGAGCTGTTTTTT. Combining the CDR3 with reference TRBV18 and TRBJ2-2 gives the whole variable domain NAGVMQNPRHLVRRRGQEARLRCSPMKGHSHVYWYRQLPEEGLKFMVYLQKENIIDESGMPKERFSAEFPKEGPSILRIQQVVRGDSAAYFCASSGQNTGELFFGEGSRLTVL.

The chain is built from TRBV27 and TRBJ1-1; no clear D gene. Deletions cut 3 bases from V and 8 bases from J, with 10 bases between. The CDR3 is made up of 12 amino acids. CDR1 is MNHEY and CDR2 is SMNVEV in the germline V gene (reference sequence). In DNA form, the CDR3 reads TGTGCCAGCAGTTTGACGGGTAGAGAAGCTTTCTTT. It specifies CASSLTGREAFF.

The chain recombines TRBV19 with TRBJ2-7, with 9 positions matching TRBD2. The V segment lost 6 bases and the J segment 6 bases; nucleotides outside the gene matches: 6. This CDR3 has 13 amino acids. Germline loops: CDR1 LNHDA, CDR2 SQIVND (reference sequence). The CDR3 sequence is CASRSSGTVEQYF. The CDR3 DNA is TGTGCCAGTAGATCTAGCGGGACCGTCGAGCAGTACTTC.

In its sample, this clone was seen once. The junction and the germline gene differ at one end; a read error may be behind it. V gene TRBV7-2 combines with J gene TRBJ1-2, with D unclear. Germline values: CDR1 SGHTA, CDR2 FQGNSA. The CDR3 has 12 amino acids. This CDR3 is CASSASGRQPSF. Written as DNA, the CDR3 is TGTGCCAGCAGCGCATCGGGGAGGCAGCCCTCCTTC. Drawing the rest from reference TRBV7-2 and TRBJ1-2, the complete variable domain is GAGVSQSPSNKVTEKGKDVELRCDPISGHTALYWYRQSLGQGLEFLIYFQGNSAPDKSGLPSDRFSAERTGGSVSTLTIQRTQQEDSAVYLCASSASGRQPSFGSGTRLTVV.

The rearrangement links TRBV5-1 to TRBJ2-2; TRBD2 aligns across 9 bases. The CDR3 has 19 amino acids. The junction had 18 bases not matched to a gene; V was cut back by 4 bases and J by 5 bases. Germline CDR1 SGHRS, CDR2 YFSETQ. Here the CDR3 DNA reads TGCGCCAGCAGCGCTCCTGTCGGAAACCAGCGGGAGGTTACCGGGGAGCTGTTTTTT. Its translation is CASSAPVGNQREVTGELFF.

This chain connects TRBV5-1 to TRBJ2-2; possibly TRBD1 for D (6 bases). Germline V lookup: CDR1 SGHRS, CDR2 YFSETQ. This CDR3 contains 17 residues. Trimming cost V 4 bases and J 7 bases, with 23 bases left between them. The CDR3 is CASSRWTKTGFDGELFF. The DNA for the CDR3 is TGCGCCAGCAGCCGTTGGACCAAAACAGGGTTCGACGGGGAGCTGTTTTTT. Full variable domain (remainder filled in from reference TRBV5-1 and TRBJ2-2): KAGVTQTPRYLIKTRGQQVTLSCSPISGHRSVSWYQQTPGQGLQFLFEYFSETQRNKGNFPGRFSGRQFSNSRSEMNVSTLELGDSALYLCASSRWTKTGFDGELFFGEGSRLTVL.